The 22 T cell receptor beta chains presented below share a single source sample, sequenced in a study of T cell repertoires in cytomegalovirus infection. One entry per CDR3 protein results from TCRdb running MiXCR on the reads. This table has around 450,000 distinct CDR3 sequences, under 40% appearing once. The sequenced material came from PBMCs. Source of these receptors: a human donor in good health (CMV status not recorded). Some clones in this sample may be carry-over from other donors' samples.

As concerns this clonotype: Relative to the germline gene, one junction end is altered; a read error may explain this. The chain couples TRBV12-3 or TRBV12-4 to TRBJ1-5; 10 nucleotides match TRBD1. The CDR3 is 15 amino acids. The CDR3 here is CSSSSGQGDRQPKHF. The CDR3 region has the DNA TGTTCCAGCAGCTCCGGACAGGGGGATAGACAGCCCAAGCATTTT.

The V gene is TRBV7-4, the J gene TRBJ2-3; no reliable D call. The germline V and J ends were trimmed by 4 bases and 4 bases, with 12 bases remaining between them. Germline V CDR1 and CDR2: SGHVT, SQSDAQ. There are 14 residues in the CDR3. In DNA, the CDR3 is TGTGCCAGCAGCTCCAGGTGGTTCGCAGATACGCAGTATTTT. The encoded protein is CASSSRWFADTQYF.

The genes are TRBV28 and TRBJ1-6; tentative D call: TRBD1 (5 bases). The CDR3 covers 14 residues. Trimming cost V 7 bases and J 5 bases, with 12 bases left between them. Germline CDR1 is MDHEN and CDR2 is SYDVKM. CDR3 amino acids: CASTPMGDNSPLHF. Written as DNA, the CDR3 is TGTGCCAGCACCCCTATGGGGGATAATTCACCCCTCCACTTT. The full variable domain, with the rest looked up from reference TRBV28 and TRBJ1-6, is DVKVTQSSRYLVKRTGEKVFLECVQDMDHENMFWYRQDPGLGLRLIYFSYDVKMKEKGDIPEGYSVSREKKERFSLILESASTNQTSMYLCASTPMGDNSPLHFGNGTRLTVT.

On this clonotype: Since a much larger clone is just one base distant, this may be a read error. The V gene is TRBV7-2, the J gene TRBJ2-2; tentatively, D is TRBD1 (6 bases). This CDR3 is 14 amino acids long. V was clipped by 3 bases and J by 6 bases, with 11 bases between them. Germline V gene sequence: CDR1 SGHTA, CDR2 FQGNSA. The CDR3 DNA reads TGTGCCAGCAGCTTTACAGGGTGGTCCGGGGAGCTGTTTTTT. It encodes CASSFTGWSGELFF.

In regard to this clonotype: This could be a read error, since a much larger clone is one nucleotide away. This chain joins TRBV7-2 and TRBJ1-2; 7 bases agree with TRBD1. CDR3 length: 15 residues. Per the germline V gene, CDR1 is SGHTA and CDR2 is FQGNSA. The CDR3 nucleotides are TGTGCCATCAGCTTAGCGCGGGACAGCATCTATGGCTACACCTTC. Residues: CAISLARDSIYGYTF.

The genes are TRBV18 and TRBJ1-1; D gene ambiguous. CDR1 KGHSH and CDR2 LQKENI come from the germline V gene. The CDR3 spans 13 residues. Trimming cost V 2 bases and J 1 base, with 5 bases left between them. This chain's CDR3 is CASSPDQNTEAFF. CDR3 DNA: TGTGCCAGCTCACCAGACCAGAACACTGAAGCTTTCTTT. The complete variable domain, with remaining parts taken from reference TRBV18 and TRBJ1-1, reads NAGVMQNPRHLVRRRGQEARLRCSPMKGHSHVYWYRQLPEEGLKFMVYLQKENIIDESGMPKERFSAEFPKEGPSILRIQQVVRGDSAAYFCASSPDQNTEAFFGQGTRLTVV.

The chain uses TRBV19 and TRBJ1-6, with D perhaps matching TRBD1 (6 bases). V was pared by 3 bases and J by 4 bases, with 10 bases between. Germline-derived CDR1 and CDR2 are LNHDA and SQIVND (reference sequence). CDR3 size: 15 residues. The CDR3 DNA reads TGTGCCAGTAGTATCAGGGGTTCTTATAATTCACCCCTCCACTTT. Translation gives CASSIRGSYNSPLHF.

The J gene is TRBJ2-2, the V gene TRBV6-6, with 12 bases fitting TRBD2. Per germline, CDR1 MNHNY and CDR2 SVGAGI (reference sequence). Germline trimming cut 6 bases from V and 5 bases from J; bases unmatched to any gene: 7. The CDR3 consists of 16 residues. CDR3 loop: CASRSSGGALTGELFF. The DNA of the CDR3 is TGTGCCAGCAGGTCTAGCGGGGGGGCCTTGACCGGGGAGCTGTTTTTT.

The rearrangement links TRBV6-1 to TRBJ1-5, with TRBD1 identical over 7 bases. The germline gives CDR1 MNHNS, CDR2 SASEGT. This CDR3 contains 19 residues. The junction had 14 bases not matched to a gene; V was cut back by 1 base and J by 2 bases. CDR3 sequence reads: CASSEERDRPGLGNQPQHF. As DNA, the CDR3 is TGTGCCAGCAGTGAAGAGCGGGACAGACCCGGGTTAGGCAATCAGCCCCAGCATTTT.

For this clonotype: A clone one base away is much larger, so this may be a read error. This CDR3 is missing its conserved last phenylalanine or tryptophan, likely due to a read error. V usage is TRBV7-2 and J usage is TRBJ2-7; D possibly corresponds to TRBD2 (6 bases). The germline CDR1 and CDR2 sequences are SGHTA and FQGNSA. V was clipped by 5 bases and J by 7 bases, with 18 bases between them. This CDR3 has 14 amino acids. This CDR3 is CASSNPRDGGEQYL. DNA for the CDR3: TGTGCCAGCAGCAACCCTCGGGACGGGGGAGAGCAGTACTTA.

The CDR3 sequence: CAINEDWASGGDDQFF. The CDR3 DNA sequence: TGTGCCATCAATGAAGATTGGGCTAGCGGGGGTGACGATCAGTTCTTC. J is TRBJ2-1 and V is TRBV10-3; TRBD2 matches 10 bases. With V trimmed by 7 bases and J by 13 bases, 19 bases remained unmatched. The CDR3 is 16 amino acids. In germline, CDR1 is ENHRY, CDR2 SYGVKD.

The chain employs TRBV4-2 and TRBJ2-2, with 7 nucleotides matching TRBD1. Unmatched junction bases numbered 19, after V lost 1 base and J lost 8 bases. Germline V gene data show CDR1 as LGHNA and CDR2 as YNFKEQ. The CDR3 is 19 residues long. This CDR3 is CASSQVRGRGQRRSGELFF. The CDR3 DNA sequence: TGTGCCAGCAGCCAAGTTCGGGGAAGGGGACAGCGAAGGTCTGGGGAGCTGTTTTTT.

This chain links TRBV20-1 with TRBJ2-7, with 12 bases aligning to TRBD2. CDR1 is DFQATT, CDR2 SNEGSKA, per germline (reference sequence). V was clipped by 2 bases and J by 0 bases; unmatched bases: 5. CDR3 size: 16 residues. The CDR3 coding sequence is TGCAGTGCTAGATCGGGACTAGCGGGTTCCTCCTACGAGCAGTACTTC. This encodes CSARSGLAGSSYEQYF.

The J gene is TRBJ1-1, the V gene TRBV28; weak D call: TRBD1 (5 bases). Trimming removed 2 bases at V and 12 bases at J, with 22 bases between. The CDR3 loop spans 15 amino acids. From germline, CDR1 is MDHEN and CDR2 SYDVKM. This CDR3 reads CASSLIAGQMRLSFF. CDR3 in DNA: TGTGCCAGCAGTTTAATAGCGGGGCAAATGAGGTTATCTTTCTTT.

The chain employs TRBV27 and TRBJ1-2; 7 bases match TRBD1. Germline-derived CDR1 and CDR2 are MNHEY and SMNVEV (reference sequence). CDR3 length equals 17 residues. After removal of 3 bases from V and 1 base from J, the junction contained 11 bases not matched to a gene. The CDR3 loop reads CASSLHRDRVDNYGYTF. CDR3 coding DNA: TGTGCCAGCAGTTTGCACCGGGACAGAGTTGATAACTATGGCTACACCTTC.

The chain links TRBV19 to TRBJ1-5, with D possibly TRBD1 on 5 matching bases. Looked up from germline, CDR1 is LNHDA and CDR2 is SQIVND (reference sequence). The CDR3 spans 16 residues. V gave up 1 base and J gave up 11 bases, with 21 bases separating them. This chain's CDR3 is CASSIVTAPGSGTQHF. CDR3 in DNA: TGTGCCAGTAGTATAGTTACAGCTCCGGGGTCAGGGACCCAGCATTTT. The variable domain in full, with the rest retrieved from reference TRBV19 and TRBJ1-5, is DGGITQSPKYLFRKEGQNVTLSCEQNLNHDAMYWYRQDPGQGLRLIYYSQIVNDFQKGDIAEGYSVSREKKESFPLTVTSAQKNPTAFYLCASSIVTAPGSGTQHFGDGTRLSIL.

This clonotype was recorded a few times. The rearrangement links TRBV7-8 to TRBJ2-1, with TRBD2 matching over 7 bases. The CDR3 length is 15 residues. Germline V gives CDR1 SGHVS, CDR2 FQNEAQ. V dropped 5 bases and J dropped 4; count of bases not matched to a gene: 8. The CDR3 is CASSPADGGYNEQFF. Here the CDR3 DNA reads TGTGCCAGCAGCCCCGCCGACGGGGGGTACAATGAGCAGTTCTTC.

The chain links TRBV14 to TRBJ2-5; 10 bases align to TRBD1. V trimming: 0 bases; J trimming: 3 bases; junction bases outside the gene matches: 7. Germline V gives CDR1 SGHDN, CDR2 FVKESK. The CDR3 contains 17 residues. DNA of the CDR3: TGTGCCAGCAGCCAAGATAGAACCGGGACAGGGGAAGAGACCCAGTACTTC. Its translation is CASSQDRTGTGEETQYF. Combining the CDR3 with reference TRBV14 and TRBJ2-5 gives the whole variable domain EAGVTQFPSHSVIEKGQTVTLRCDPISGHDNLYWYRRVMGKEIKFLLHFVKESKQDESGMPNNRFLAERTGGTYSTLKVQPAELEDSGVYFCASSQDRTGTGEETQYFGPGTRLLVL.

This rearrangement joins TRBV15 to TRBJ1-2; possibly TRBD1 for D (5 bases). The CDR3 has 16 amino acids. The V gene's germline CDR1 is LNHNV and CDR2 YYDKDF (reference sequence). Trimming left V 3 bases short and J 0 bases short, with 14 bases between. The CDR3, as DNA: TGTGCCACCAGCAGGTCGGGGGGGAAAGCTAACTATGGCTACACCTTC. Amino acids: CATSRSGGKANYGYTF.

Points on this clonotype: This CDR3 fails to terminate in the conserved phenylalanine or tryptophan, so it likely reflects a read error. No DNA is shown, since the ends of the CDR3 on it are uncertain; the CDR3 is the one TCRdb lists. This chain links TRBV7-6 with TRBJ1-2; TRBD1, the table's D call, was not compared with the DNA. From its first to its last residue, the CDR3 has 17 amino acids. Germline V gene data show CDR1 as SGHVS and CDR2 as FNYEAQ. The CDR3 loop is CASSLERDRHLHYGYTL.

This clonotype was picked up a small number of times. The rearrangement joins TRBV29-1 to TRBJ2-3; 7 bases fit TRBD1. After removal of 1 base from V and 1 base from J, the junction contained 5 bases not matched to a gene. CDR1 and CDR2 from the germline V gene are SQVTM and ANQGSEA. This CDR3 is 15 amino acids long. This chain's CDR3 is CSVEGDREGTDTQYF. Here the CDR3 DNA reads TGCAGCGTTGAAGGGGACAGAGAGGGCACAGATACGCAGTATTTT.

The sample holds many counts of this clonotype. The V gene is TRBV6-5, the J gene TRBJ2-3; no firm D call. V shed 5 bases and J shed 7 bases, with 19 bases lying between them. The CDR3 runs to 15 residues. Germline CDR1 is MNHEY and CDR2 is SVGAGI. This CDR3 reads CASSLTLPPQNTQYF. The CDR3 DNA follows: TGTGCCAGCAGTCTCACTCTCCCCCCTCAGAATACGCAGTATTTT.